Following are 22 T cell receptor beta chains from one sample sequenced in a study of T cells after yellow fever vaccination. TCRdb independently ran MiXCR on the 5' RACE reads; one entry per CDR3 protein. The sample carries 400,000 or so distinct CDR3 sequences, about 17% recorded once. The sample consisted of PBMCs, taken before the yellow fever booster vaccination. The receptors here all came from a man aged 18 to 35 who received the YFV17D yellow fever vaccine.

The chain uses TRBV7-8 and TRBJ1-2; D ambiguous. The CDR3 sequence is 15 residues long. CDR1 SGHVS and CDR2 FQNEAQ come from the germline V gene. Deletions cut 0 bases from V and 7 bases from J, with 15 bases between. The CDR3: CASSLAIEFRAGYTF. The CDR3 DNA sequence: TGTGCCAGCAGCTTAGCAATTGAATTCCGGGCTGGCTACACCTTC.

This rearrangement joins TRBV10-2 to TRBJ1-1, with D maybe TRBD1 (5 bases). This CDR3 is built from 14 residues. V was shortened by 6 bases and J by 0 bases, with 11 bases between the two germline ends. CDR1 and CDR2 from the germline V gene are WSHSY and SAAADI. The CDR3 coding sequence is TGCGCCAGCAGCGCGGGGGGAATGAACACTGAAGCTTTCTTT. It yields the protein CASSAGGMNTEAFF.

This rearrangement joins TRBV27 to TRBJ2-2; tentative D call: TRBD2 (6 bases). The CDR3 has 13 residues. From germline, CDR1 is MNHEY and CDR2 SMNVEV (reference sequence). The V end was cut by 5 bases, the J end by 7 bases, with 11 bases between. The CDR3: CASSHGGFGELFF. The CDR3 DNA sequence: TGTGCCAGCAGTCACGGGGGATTCGGGGAGCTGTTTTTT.

This clonotype was detected only a few times. The chain recombines TRBV5-1 with TRBJ1-1, with D uncertain. The CDR3 sequence is 14 residues long. The V gene's germline CDR1 is SGHRS and CDR2 YFSETQ. V was pared by 5 bases and J by 5 bases, with 16 bases between. The CDR3 reads CASSRNSPGTEAFF. The CDR3 region has the DNA TGCGCCAGCAGTCGAAACTCCCCGGGGACTGAAGCTTTCTTT.

The genes are TRBV20-1 and TRBJ2-2; TRBD2 matches 10 bases. The CDR3 spans 15 residues. V lost 7 bases, J lost 2 bases, and 7 bases stayed unmatched. The germline V gene encodes CDR1 DFQATT and CDR2 SNEGSKA (reference sequence). CDR3 sequence (DNA): TGCAGTGGTAATAGCGGGGGGTCCAACACCGGGGAGCTGTTTTTT. It specifies CSGNSGGSNTGELFF.

This clonotype has just a few counts. V usage is TRBV7-3 and J usage is TRBJ2-1, with TRBD1 matching over 10 bases. CDR3 length: 17 residues. Unmatched junction bases numbered 13, after V lost 3 bases and J lost 8 bases. Per germline, CDR1 SGHTA and CDR2 FQGTGA. The CDR3 protein is CASSFLGGTGAGDEQFF. CDR3 in DNA: TGTGCCAGCAGCTTCCTTGGCGGGACAGGGGCTGGCGATGAGCAGTTCTTC.

The V and J genes are TRBV24-1 and TRBJ1-2; D is perhaps TRBD1 (6 bases). CDR3 length: 13 amino acids. V lost 4 bases and J 3 bases, leaving 8 bases between the germline ends. The germline CDR1 and CDR2 sequences are KGHDR and SFDVKD. The CDR3 DNA sequence: TGTGCCACCAGTGACTACAGGGACTATGGCTACACCTTC. Translated, it gives CATSDYRDYGYTF.

This chain joins TRBV18 and TRBJ1-5; TRBD1 matches 7 bases. CDR3 length: 15 residues. Trimming took 2 bases from V and 4 from J; bases not matched to a gene: 5. Per germline, CDR1 KGHSH and CDR2 LQKENI. The CDR3 nucleotides are TGTGCCAGCTCACCAGCGACAGGGATTAATCAGCCCCAGCATTTT. Translation gives CASSPATGINQPQHF.

In its sample, this clonotype was seen a few times. The genes are TRBV6-2 or TRBV6-3 and TRBJ2-3, with D possibly TRBD2 on 6 matching bases. The germline CDR1 and CDR2 sequences are MNHEY and SVGEGT. The V gene lost 6 bases and the J gene lost 1 base, with 20 bases spanning the gap. CDR3 length equals 17 residues. This CDR3 is CASRYARVWGGTDTQYF. CDR3 nucleotide sequence: TGTGCCAGCAGATATGCTCGTGTGTGGGGGGGCACAGATACGCAGTATTTT.

The table lists this clonotype with many counts. V usage is TRBV4-1 and J usage is TRBJ1-6; D may be TRBD1 (5 bases). Germline CDR1 reads MGHRA; CDR2 reads YSYEKL. The CDR3 has 14 residues. The V and J ends lost 3 bases and 6 bases respectively, with 9 bases between them. The CDR3 protein is CASSQGGGNSPLHF. The CDR3 nucleotides are TGCGCCAGCAGCCAGGGGGGGGGTAATTCACCCCTCCACTTT.

The V and J genes are TRBV27 and TRBJ2-7; D call uncertain. This CDR3 is built from 14 residues. Germline V CDR1 and CDR2: MNHEY, SMNVEV (reference sequence). V was trimmed by 6 bases and J by 3 bases, leaving 15 bases between them. The CDR3 bases are TGTGCCAGCAGCGATCTCAGATCCGGCTACGAGCAGTACGTC. This codes for CASSDLRSGYEQYV.

In this sample, this clonotype turned up a few times. The chain joins TRBV7-9 to TRBJ1-5; maybe TRBD1 (5 bases). Germline V CDR1 and CDR2: SEHNR, FQNEAQ (reference sequence). V shed 3 bases and J shed 8 bases, with 8 bases lying between them. The CDR3 is 12 amino acids. The CDR3 bases are TGTGCCAGCAGCTTCCCCAGGGAGCCCCAGCATTTT. It yields the protein CASSFPREPQHF. The whole variable domain, filled in from reference TRBV7-9 and TRBJ1-5, reads DTGVSQNPRHKITKRGQNVTFRCDPISEHNRLYWYRQTLGQGPEFLTYFQNEAQLEKSRLLSDRFSAERPKGSFSTLEIQRTEQGDSAMYLCASSFPREPQHFGDGTRLSIL.

The CDR3: CASSWTGETEAFF. As DNA, the CDR3 is TGCGCCAGCAGTTGGACAGGGGAAACTGAAGCTTTCTTT. The V gene is TRBV5-1, the J gene TRBJ1-1, with 9 bases aligning to TRBD1. Trimming took 5 bases from V and 5 from J; bases not matched to a gene: 4. Per germline, CDR1 SGHRS and CDR2 YFSETQ. The CDR3 totals 13 residues.

The chain uses TRBV7-9 and TRBJ1-1; D possibly corresponds to TRBD1 (5 bases). Trimming removed 0 bases at V and 6 bases at J, with 8 bases between. CDR1 SEHNR and CDR2 FQNEAQ come from the germline V gene (reference sequence). CDR3 length: 13 amino acids. CDR3 sequence reads: CASSLAGVAEAFF. The CDR3 DNA sequence: TGTGCCAGCAGCTTAGCAGGGGTCGCTGAAGCTTTCTTT.

This sequence joins TRBV7-2 and TRBJ2-5; unclear D gene. Per germline, CDR1 SGHTA and CDR2 FQGNSA. The CDR3 contains 13 residues. The V and J ends lost 7 bases and 0 bases respectively, with 9 bases between them. CDR3 sequence: CASNRRNQETQYF. CDR3 nucleotide sequence: TGTGCCAGCAACCGACGGAACCAAGAGACCCAGTACTTC.

A note on this clonotype: One junction end does not reproduce the germline sequence, and a read error may be involved. V gene TRBV7-2 combines with J gene TRBJ2-5; weak D call: TRBD1 (5 bases). CDR1 and CDR2 (germline): SGHTA, FQGNSA. This CDR3 is built from 13 residues. The CDR3 coding sequence is TGTGCCAGCAGCGTAGCCAGGGTACAGACCCAGTACTTC. This translates into CASSVARVQTQYF.

The chain employs TRBV7-9 and TRBJ2-3; D possibly matches TRBD1 or TRBD2 (5 bases each). CDR3 size: 15 residues. With 6 bases removed from V and 0 bases from J, the gap between germline ends came to 13 bases. CDR1 SEHNR and CDR2 FQNEAQ come from the germline V gene (reference sequence). CDR3 bases: TGTGCCAGCAGATCCGGGACGTTAAGCACAGATACGCAGTATTTT. Its protein is CASRSGTLSTDTQYF.

The chain uses TRBV20-1 and TRBJ2-7, with D tentatively TRBD1 (5 bases). V lost 0 bases and J lost 4, with 13 bases in between. There are 14 residues in the CDR3. Germline CDR1 reads DFQATT; CDR2 reads SNEGSKA (reference sequence). Written as DNA, the CDR3 is TGCAGTGCTAGAGACGACAGTAACACTTACGAGCAGTACGTC. Residues: CSARDDSNTYEQYV.

V is TRBV6-6 and J is TRBJ1-5, with a tentative D call TRBD1 (5 bases). Per germline, CDR1 MNHNY and CDR2 SVGAGI (reference sequence). The CDR3 covers 15 residues. The V end lost 4 bases, the J end lost 0 bases, and 10 bases lay between the germline ends. Here the CDR3 DNA reads TGTGCCAGCAGTTCCTACGACAGTAGCAATCAGCCCCAGCATTTT. It specifies CASSSYDSSNQPQHF.

This sequence joins TRBV25-1 and TRBJ1-1; 9 nucleotides align to TRBD1. This CDR3 has 15 amino acids. Germline CDR1 reads MGHDK; CDR2 reads SYGVNS. The V and J ends lost 7 bases and 4 bases, in that order; junction bases with no gene match: 10. CDR3 in amino acids: CASTDPGQGSTEAFF. In DNA, the CDR3 is TGTGCCAGCACCGATCCGGGACAGGGTTCCACTGAAGCTTTCTTT.

V and J are TRBV7-8 and TRBJ2-6; D is unclear. Germline values: CDR1 SGHVS, CDR2 FQNEAQ. The V gene lost 3 bases and the J gene lost 2 bases, with 11 bases spanning the gap. The CDR3 consists of 16 residues. The CDR3 here is CASSLPRVAGANVLTF. The CDR3, as DNA: TGTGCCAGCAGCTTGCCAAGGGTCGCTGGGGCCAACGTCCTGACTTTC.

The V gene is TRBV27, the J gene TRBJ1-3, with D unresolved. V lost 6 bases to trimming and J lost 0 bases, with 12 bases between them. The CDR3 sequence is 15 residues long. Germline CDR1 MNHEY, CDR2 SMNVEV (reference sequence). The CDR3 reads CASSSLGGSGNTIYF. The CDR3 region has the DNA TGTGCCAGCAGCTCCTTGGGCGGCTCTGGAAACACCATATATTTT.